What follows are 30 T cell receptor beta chains derived from one specimen sequenced in a study of T cells in Graves' hyperthyroidism and ophthalmopathy. Amplification of TCR beta CDR3 regions used RNA as the template. With the HTBI primer set, the TCR CDR3 went through a first round of RT-PCR. TCRdb re-called the multiplex PCR reads with MiXCR, one entry per CDR3 protein. The sample records about 840,000 distinct CDR3 sequences, 35% to 45% being singletons. The specimen sequenced was blood. The receptors originated from a man between 18 and 29 years old with Graves' hyperthyroidism.

This clonotype occurred many times. J is TRBJ2-7 and V is TRBV20-1; D uncertain. This CDR3 spans 13 amino acids. Trimming pared 3 bases from V and 0 bases from J, leaving 9 bases between. Germline lookup yields CDR1 DFQATT and CDR2 SNEGSKA (reference sequence). This CDR3 reads CSARSPLSYEQYF. The CDR3, as DNA: TGCAGTGCTAGGAGTCCCCTCTCCTACGAGCAGTACTTC.

This clonotype was seen more than once but under ten times. At one end, the junction sequence differs from germline, possibly due to a read error. The chain has TRBV7-8 and TRBJ1-2, with unresolved D. The CDR3 totals 15 residues. Germline V gene sequence: CDR1 SGHVS, CDR2 FQNEAQ. The CDR3 DNA reads TGCGCCAGCAGCCAAAGCGGGTCGGTGACAAATGGCTACACCTTC. This gives the protein CASSQSGSVTNGYTF.

This clonotype has more than one count but fewer than ten. This chain connects TRBV9 to TRBJ2-7, with D perhaps TRBD2 (6 bases). Germline CDR1 SGDLS, CDR2 YYNGEE. This CDR3 is built from 14 residues. The V end was cut by 0 bases, the J end by 5 bases, with 12 bases between. This CDR3 is CASSVGTTHNEQYF. The DNA of the CDR3 is TGTGCCAGCAGCGTAGGGACTACCCATAACGAGCAGTACTTC. Based on the CDR3 plus reference TRBV9 and TRBJ2-7, the full variable domain is DSGVTQTPKHLITATGQRVTLRCSPRSGDLSVYWYQQSLDQGLQFLIQYYNGEERAKGNILERFSAQQFPDLHSELNLSSLELGDSALYFCASSVGTTHNEQYFGPGTRLTVT.

Ten or more counts support this clonotype. The rearrangement uses TRBV2 and TRBJ2-7; D unclear. The CDR3 spans 12 residues. Germline assignment: CDR1 SNHLY and CDR2 FYNNEI. Trimming removed 4 bases from V and 3 bases from J, with 7 bases in between. In DNA, the CDR3 is TGTGCCAGCAGTGTGATGGACTACGAGCAGTACTTC. It is translated as CASSVMDYEQYF.

The chain recombines TRBV5-1 with TRBJ1-1; D unclear. Trimming cost V 5 bases and J 3 bases, with 8 bases left between them. The CDR3 totals 12 residues. Germline V gene sequence: CDR1 SGHRS, CDR2 YFSETQ. CDR3 in amino acids: CASRLRDTEAFF. The CDR3 nucleotides are TGCGCCAGCAGACTGAGGGACACTGAAGCTTTCTTT.

The chain couples TRBV4-3 to TRBJ1-1; D remains unclear. The V gene's germline CDR1 is LGHNA and CDR2 YSLEER. Trimming stripped 0 bases from V and 0 bases from J, with 11 bases between. This CDR3 spans 16 amino acids. The CDR3 nucleotides read TGCGCCAGCAGCCAAGATGCCGGGGTACTGAACACTGAAGCTTTCTTT. Its translation: CASSQDAGVLNTEAFF.

J is TRBJ1-2 and V is TRBV6-1; 8 bases are a match to TRBD1. CDR1 MNHNS and CDR2 SASEGT come from the germline V gene. This CDR3 region has 12 residues. Trimming took 11 bases from V and 8 from J; bases not matched to a gene: 10. The CDR3 loop is CAVKDRADGYTF. For the CDR3, the DNA is TGTGCCGTCAAGGACAGGGCCGACGGCTACACCTTC.

This clonotype was recorded at least ten times. This chain uses TRBV9 with TRBJ2-2, with no clear D. This CDR3 spans 13 amino acids. Germline V lookup: CDR1 SGDLS, CDR2 YYNGEE. Trimming pared 4 bases from V and 5 bases from J, leaving 9 bases between. CDR3 bases: TGTGCCAGCAGCCCCCCGAGGACCGGGGAGCTGTTTTTT. This codes for CASSPPRTGELFF.

This clonotype was found many times. V is TRBV7-9 and J is TRBJ1-6; D is possibly TRBD1 (6 bases). The germline gives CDR1 SEHNR, CDR2 FQNEAQ (reference sequence). With 6 bases removed from V and 8 bases from J, the gap between germline ends came to 17 bases. This CDR3 has 15 residues. CDR3 region: CASSLGGGAHSPLHF. The CDR3, as DNA: TGTGCCAGCAGTCTGGGGGGGGGCGCACATTCACCCCTCCACTTT. Complete variable domain (other parts from reference TRBV7-9 and TRBJ1-6): DTGVSQNPRHKITKRGQNVTFRCDPISEHNRLYWYRQTLGQGPEFLTYFQNEAQLEKSRLLSDRFSAERPKGSFSTLEIQRTEQGDSAMYLCASSLGGGAHSPLHFGNGTRLTVT.

This clonotype was counted a few times. The CDR3 DNA is TGTGCCAGCACCCTAGGGACGACCGGGAACTATGGCTACACCTTC. Protein product: CASTLGTTGNYGYTF. This sequence joins TRBV6-5 and TRBJ1-2; the D gene is possibly TRBD1 (5 bases). The CDR3 is made up of 15 amino acids. The V gene's germline CDR1 is MNHEY and CDR2 SVGAGI. The V and J ends lost 7 bases and 2 bases respectively, with 17 bases between them.

This clonotype was seen at least ten times. This rearrangement joins TRBV29-1 to TRBJ1-1; 10 bases match TRBD1. The CDR3 is 16 amino acids. Germline CDR1 reads SQVTM; CDR2 reads ANQGSEA. The V segment lost 3 bases and the J segment 0 bases; nucleotides outside the gene matches: 7. This chain's CDR3 is CSVDLGQGGMNTEAFF. DNA for the CDR3: TGCAGCGTTGACCTCGGACAGGGGGGGATGAACACTGAAGCTTTCTTT.

In this sample, this clonotype turned up many times. This CDR3 is CSGLAVQETQYF. The CDR3 DNA follows: TGCAGCGGATTAGCGGTCCAAGAGACCCAGTACTTC. V is TRBV29-1 and J is TRBJ2-5, with TRBD2 as a possible D gene (6 bases). This CDR3 contains 12 residues. The germline V gene encodes CDR1 SQVTM and CDR2 ANQGSEA. V was cut by 7 bases and J by 1 base, with 10 bases left in between.

This clonotype was recorded at least ten times. The chain recombines TRBV25-1 with TRBJ1-1, with TRBD1 as a possible D gene (5 bases). The CDR3 contains 11 residues. The V gene lost 10 bases and the J gene lost 5 bases, with 11 bases spanning the gap. The germline V gene encodes CDR1 MGHDK and CDR2 SYGVNS. CDR3: CATAGGTEAFF. The CDR3 DNA follows: TGTGCCACCGCGGGGGGGACTGAAGCTTTCTTT. Using reference TRBV25-1 and TRBJ1-1 for the parts outside the CDR3, the full variable domain is EADIYQTPRYLVIGTGKKITLECSQTMGHDKMYWYQQDPGMELHLIHYSYGVNSTEKGDLSSESTVSRIRTEHFPLTLESARPSHTSQYLCATAGGTEAFFGQGTRLTVV.

This clonotype was counted at least ten times. The rearrangement links TRBV15 to TRBJ1-5; D is possibly TRBD1 (5 bases). In germline, CDR1 is LNHNV, CDR2 YYDKDF (reference sequence). V lost 0 bases to trimming and J lost 6 bases, with 18 bases between them. The CDR3 length is 17 residues. CDR3 in amino acids: CATSRDPQAGTGQPQHF. DNA for the CDR3: TGTGCCACCAGCAGAGATCCCCAGGCAGGGACTGGTCAGCCCCAGCATTTT.

V usage is TRBV7-2 and J usage is TRBJ2-1; D remains unclear. V gave up 2 bases and J gave up 4 bases, with 6 bases separating them. The CDR3 extends over 13 amino acids. Germline V gene lookup returns CDR1 SGHTA and CDR2 FQGNSA. The chain's CDR3 is CASSLMGYNEQFF. CDR3 coding DNA: TGTGCCAGCAGCTTAATGGGTTACAATGAGCAGTTCTTC.

This rearrangement joins TRBV20-1 to TRBJ2-5; 7 bases are a match to TRBD2. The CDR3 is 15 amino acids. Trimming took 5 bases from V and 2 from J; bases not matched to a gene: 11. Germline CDR1 DFQATT, CDR2 SNEGSKA (reference sequence). CDR3 bases: TGCAGTGCTTATCCCCCTAGCGGAACACAAGAGACCCAGTACTTC. It yields the protein CSAYPPSGTQETQYF.

Ten or more counts support this clonotype. The chain combines TRBV19 with TRBJ2-5; D remains unclear. Germline V CDR1 and CDR2: LNHDA, SQIVND (reference sequence). V was pared by 9 bases and J by 4 bases, with 12 bases between. The CDR3 has 12 amino acids. This chain's CDR3 is CASSILGETQYF. The CDR3 bases are TGTGCCAGCAGCATCCTGGGAGAGACCCAGTACTTC.

This chain connects TRBV10-3 to TRBJ2-2, with 8 bases aligning to TRBD1. From germline, CDR1 is ENHRY and CDR2 SYGVKD. V lost 7 bases and J lost 2; bases outside the gene matches: 6. There are 15 residues in the CDR3. Here the CDR3 DNA reads TGTGCCATCAACACCGGACAGGGTAACACCGGGGAGCTGTTTTTT. Protein sequence: CAINTGQGNTGELFF.

This clonotype appeared a few times. Here the CDR3 reads CASKRTVDEKLFF. The CDR3 nucleotides are TGCGCCAGCAAGCGGACGGTTGACGAAAAACTGTTTTTT. This chain connects TRBV5-1 to TRBJ1-4; D gene ambiguous. CDR1 and CDR2 (germline): SGHRS, YFSETQ. CDR3 length: 13 residues. Trimming stripped 6 bases from V and 8 bases from J, with 14 bases between.

V and J are TRBV7-2 and TRBJ1-2, with TRBD1 matching over 8 bases. This CDR3 comprises 15 residues. The germline CDR1 and CDR2 sequences are SGHTA and FQGNSA. V gave up 1 base and J gave up 6 bases; unmatched junction bases: 7. The CDR3 DNA follows: TGTGCCAGCAGCTTAGAGGGACAGGTTACCCATGGCTACACCTTC. It encodes CASSLEGQVTHGYTF.

The chain recombines TRBV7-2 with TRBJ2-7; D might be TRBD2 (6 bases). Germline CDR1 is SGHTA and CDR2 is FQGNSA. The CDR3 runs to 14 residues. Trimming pared 6 bases from V and 6 bases from J, leaving 18 bases between. As DNA, the CDR3 is TGTGCCAGCAGTTGGATCGGGAGTGGTAGCGAGCAGTACTTC. The encoded protein is CASSWIGSGSEQYF.

This clonotype was detected many times. V usage is TRBV24-1 and J usage is TRBJ1-2; D gene uncertain. CDR1 is KGHDR, CDR2 SFDVKD, per germline. With 3 bases removed from V and 4 bases from J, the gap between germline ends came to 14 bases. CDR3 length equals 15 residues. CDR3 sequence (DNA): TGTGCCACCAGTGATGCCAATATCTCCCTCTATGGCTACACCTTC. This sequence encodes CATSDANISLYGYTF.

The table lists this clonotype with many counts. The genes are TRBV10-3 and TRBJ2-2, with 7 bases matching TRBD2. V gave up 2 bases and J gave up 3 bases; unmatched junction bases: 3. Germline V gene sequence: CDR1 ENHRY, CDR2 SYGVKD. The CDR3 covers 15 residues. Here the CDR3 DNA reads TGTGCCATCAGTGAGCAGCGGGGAGACACCGGGGAGCTGTTTTTT. Protein: CAISEQRGDTGELFF.

This clonotype occurred a few times. The V gene is TRBV11-3, the J gene TRBJ1-3; 7 bases map to TRBD1. Germline V gene lookup returns CDR1 SGHNT and CDR2 YENEEA. Trimming removed 4 bases from V and 1 base from J; junction bases left unmatched: 7. The CDR3 length is 16 residues. The CDR3 sequence: CASSYPGGTSGNTIYF. The CDR3 DNA follows: TGTGCCAGCAGCTATCCAGGGGGGACGTCTGGAAACACCATATATTTT.

V and J are TRBV20-1 and TRBJ2-5; 11 bases align to TRBD1. CDR3 length equals 15 residues. V dropped 3 bases and J dropped 5; count of bases not matched to a gene: 8. The germline CDR1 and CDR2 sequences are DFQATT and SNEGSKA (reference sequence). Here the CDR3 DNA reads TGCAGTGCTAGGAGGACAGGGGGCGCGGGTGAGACCCAGTACTTC. Its translation is CSARRTGGAGETQYF.

The rearrangement uses TRBV7-2 and TRBJ1-6; 9 bases fit TRBD1. Germline CDR1 is SGHTA and CDR2 is FQGNSA. The CDR3 is 15 residues long. The V gene end was trimmed by 1 base and the J gene end by 6 bases; junction bases not matched to a gene: 1. Here the CDR3 reads CASSLVGQGNSPLHF. DNA for the CDR3: TGTGCCAGCAGCTTAGTGGGACAGGGTAATTCACCCCTCCACTTT. The full variable domain, in which reference TRBV7-2 and TRBJ1-6 provide the parts outside the CDR3, is GAGVSQSPSNKVTEKGKDVELRCDPISGHTALYWYRQSLGQGLEFLIYFQGNSAPDKSGLPSDRFSAERTGGSVSTLTIQRTQQEDSAVYLCASSLVGQGNSPLHFGNGTRLTVT.

This clonotype has at least ten counts. The genes are TRBV6-5 and TRBJ2-7, with D tentatively TRBD1 or TRBD2 (5 bases each). The germline V gene has CDR1 MNHEY and CDR2 SVGAGI. V was pared by 8 bases and J by 5 bases, with 10 bases between. CDR3 length equals 11 residues. In nucleotides, the CDR3 is TGTGCCAGCCTCTGGGGGAACGAGCAGTACTTC. The encoded protein is CASLWGNEQYF.

On this clonotype: This sequence may be a read error, since a much larger clone differs from it by one base. CDR3 nucleotides: TGCAGTGCTAGCTCCCGGGGAGTGACCACTGAAGCTTTCTTT. Protein: CSASSRGVTTEAFF. This chain links TRBV20-1 with TRBJ1-1, with no clear D. The V end was cut by 3 bases, the J end by 4 bases, with 15 bases between. This CDR3 has 14 residues. Germline V gene lookup returns CDR1 DFQATT and CDR2 SNEGSKA (reference sequence).

This clonotype has ten or more counts. CDR3 in amino acids: CASSLDGGGGYTF. The CDR3 bases are TGTGCCAGCAGCTTAGACGGGGGCGGAGGCTACACCTTC. The chain couples TRBV11-1 to TRBJ1-2, with D possibly being TRBD1 (6 bases). V was shortened by 1 base and J by 8 bases, with 11 bases between the two germline ends. Per germline, CDR1 SGHAT and CDR2 FQDESV (reference sequence). The CDR3 spans 13 residues.

This clonotype was seen only a few times. CDR3 protein: CASSVGGQSSYEQYF. The CDR3 DNA sequence: TGTGCCAGCAGCGTAGGTGGACAGTCCTCCTACGAGCAGTACTTC. This rearrangement joins TRBV9 to TRBJ2-7; D might be TRBD1 (6 bases). CDR1 is SGDLS and CDR2 is YYNGEE in the germline V gene. Trimming shortened V by 0 bases and J by 0 bases, and 10 bases separated the two germline ends. This CDR3 comprises 15 residues.